The source of this T cell receptor (beta chain) is a study of blood T cell repertoires in COVID-19. On the study more broadly: Acute-phase and convalescent COVID-19 samples originated in the United States, Italy and Spain. Sources were T cells, B-cell-depleted T cells, or PBMCs; the material itself was cDNA or gDNA.

V lost 6 bases, J lost 4 bases, and 2 bases stayed unmatched. This CDR3 is 12 amino acids long. CDR1 and CDR2 (germline): SGHTA, FQGNSA. In the source study's methods: Estimated nucleated cell counts came from reference gene primer amplification. The assay was immunoSEQ multiplex PCR, and TCRdb's table has in-frame clones only and misses some. The V and J calls and clone size come from that table; D and trimming were worked out from the DNA. The profile shows 170,000 or so clones, around nine tenths of them singletons. The V and J genes are TRBV7-2 and TRBJ1-2; 7 positions match TRBD1. Source material: peripheral blood. This sequence was found in a woman younger than 30 who had recovered from COVID-19. The CDR3 DNA reads TGTGCCAGCAGGGGGACAGTCTATGGCTACACCTTC. Protein sequence: CASRGTVYGYTF.